The 6 T cell receptor beta chains below were found in one sample sequenced in a study of T cell changes during pregnancy in multiple sclerosis. Clones were sequenced by immunoSEQ multiplex PCR, and TCRdb holds only the in-frame ones, with some missing. Here the sample spans around 48,000 clones, over 80% being singletons. Here the sequenced sample was CD4+ T cells from peripheral blood mononuclear cells, taken in the second trimester of pregnancy. The receptors were sampled from a female donor in good health, enrolled as a control in a pregnancy study.

The rearrangement joins TRBV19 to TRBJ2-7; no definite D call. The germline V and J ends were trimmed by 4 bases and 3 bases, with 10 bases remaining between them. This CDR3 is 13 amino acids long. Germline V gene sequence: CDR1 LNHDA, CDR2 SQIVND (reference sequence). This CDR3 is CASSKDPLYEQYF. CDR3 coding DNA: TGTGCCAGTAGTAAAGACCCCCTCTACGAGCAGTACTTC.

The chain uses TRBV15 and TRBJ2-7; TRBD1 matches 10 bases. V lost 5 bases to trimming and J lost 1 base; unmatched junction nucleotides: 5. CDR3 length: 15 amino acids. The germline V gene has CDR1 LNHNV and CDR2 YYDKDF (reference sequence). The CDR3 loop is CATSSRDRGSYEQYF. The CDR3 DNA sequence: TGTGCCACCAGCTCTCGGGACAGGGGATCCTACGAGCAGTACTTC. Variable domain in full (rest from reference TRBV15 and TRBJ2-7): DAMVIQNPRYQVTQFGKPVTLSCSQTLNHNVMYWYQQKSSQAPKLLFHYYDKDFNNEADTPDNFQSRRPNTSFCFLDIRSPGLGDTAMYLCATSSRDRGSYEQYFGPGTRLTVT.

The V and J genes are TRBV19 and TRBJ2-1, with D tentatively TRBD2 (6 bases). The V and J ends lost 6 bases and 6 bases respectively, with 12 bases between them. This CDR3 is built from 13 residues. Germline V lookup: CDR1 LNHDA, CDR2 SQIVND (reference sequence). The CDR3 coding sequence is TGTGCCAGTAGCGGGAGCCTCACCAATGAGCAGTTCTTC. The encoded protein is CASSGSLTNEQFF.

CDR3 sequence: CASAFGQGTYNEQFF. The CDR3 DNA reads TGTGCCAGCGCTTTCGGTCAGGGGACCTACAATGAGCAGTTCTTC. The gene calls are TRBV14 and TRBJ2-1; D perhaps matches TRBD1 (6 bases). Germline-derived CDR1 and CDR2 are SGHDN and FVKESK. The CDR3 is 15 amino acids. V lost 8 bases, J lost 2 bases, and 16 bases lay in between. The full variable domain, rest sourced from reference TRBV14 and TRBJ2-1, is EAGVTQFPSHSVIEKGQTVTLRCDPISGHDNLYWYRRVMGKEIKFLLHFVKESKQDESGMPNNRFLAERTGGTYSTLKVQPAELEDSGVYFCASAFGQGTYNEQFFGPGTRLTVL.

The chain recombines TRBV7-9 with TRBJ2-7; 11 bases fit TRBD2. V dropped 6 bases and J dropped 1; count of bases not matched to a gene: 8. CDR1 SEHNR and CDR2 FQNEAQ come from the germline V gene (reference sequence). CDR3 length equals 16 residues. CDR3 loop: CASSRSGTSGSYEQYF. The DNA of the CDR3 is TGTGCCAGCAGTCGTTCCGGGACTAGCGGTTCCTACGAGCAGTACTTC.

This chain connects TRBV5-1 to TRBJ2-7; the D gene is possibly TRBD2 (5 bases). Germline V lookup: CDR1 SGHRS, CDR2 YFSETQ. V was cut by 4 bases and J by 0 bases, with 14 bases left in between. The CDR3 is made up of 15 amino acids. Here the CDR3 DNA reads TGCGCCAGCAGCAACGGACTTCCCGTCTCCTACGAGCAGTACTTC. It translates to CASSNGLPVSYEQYF.